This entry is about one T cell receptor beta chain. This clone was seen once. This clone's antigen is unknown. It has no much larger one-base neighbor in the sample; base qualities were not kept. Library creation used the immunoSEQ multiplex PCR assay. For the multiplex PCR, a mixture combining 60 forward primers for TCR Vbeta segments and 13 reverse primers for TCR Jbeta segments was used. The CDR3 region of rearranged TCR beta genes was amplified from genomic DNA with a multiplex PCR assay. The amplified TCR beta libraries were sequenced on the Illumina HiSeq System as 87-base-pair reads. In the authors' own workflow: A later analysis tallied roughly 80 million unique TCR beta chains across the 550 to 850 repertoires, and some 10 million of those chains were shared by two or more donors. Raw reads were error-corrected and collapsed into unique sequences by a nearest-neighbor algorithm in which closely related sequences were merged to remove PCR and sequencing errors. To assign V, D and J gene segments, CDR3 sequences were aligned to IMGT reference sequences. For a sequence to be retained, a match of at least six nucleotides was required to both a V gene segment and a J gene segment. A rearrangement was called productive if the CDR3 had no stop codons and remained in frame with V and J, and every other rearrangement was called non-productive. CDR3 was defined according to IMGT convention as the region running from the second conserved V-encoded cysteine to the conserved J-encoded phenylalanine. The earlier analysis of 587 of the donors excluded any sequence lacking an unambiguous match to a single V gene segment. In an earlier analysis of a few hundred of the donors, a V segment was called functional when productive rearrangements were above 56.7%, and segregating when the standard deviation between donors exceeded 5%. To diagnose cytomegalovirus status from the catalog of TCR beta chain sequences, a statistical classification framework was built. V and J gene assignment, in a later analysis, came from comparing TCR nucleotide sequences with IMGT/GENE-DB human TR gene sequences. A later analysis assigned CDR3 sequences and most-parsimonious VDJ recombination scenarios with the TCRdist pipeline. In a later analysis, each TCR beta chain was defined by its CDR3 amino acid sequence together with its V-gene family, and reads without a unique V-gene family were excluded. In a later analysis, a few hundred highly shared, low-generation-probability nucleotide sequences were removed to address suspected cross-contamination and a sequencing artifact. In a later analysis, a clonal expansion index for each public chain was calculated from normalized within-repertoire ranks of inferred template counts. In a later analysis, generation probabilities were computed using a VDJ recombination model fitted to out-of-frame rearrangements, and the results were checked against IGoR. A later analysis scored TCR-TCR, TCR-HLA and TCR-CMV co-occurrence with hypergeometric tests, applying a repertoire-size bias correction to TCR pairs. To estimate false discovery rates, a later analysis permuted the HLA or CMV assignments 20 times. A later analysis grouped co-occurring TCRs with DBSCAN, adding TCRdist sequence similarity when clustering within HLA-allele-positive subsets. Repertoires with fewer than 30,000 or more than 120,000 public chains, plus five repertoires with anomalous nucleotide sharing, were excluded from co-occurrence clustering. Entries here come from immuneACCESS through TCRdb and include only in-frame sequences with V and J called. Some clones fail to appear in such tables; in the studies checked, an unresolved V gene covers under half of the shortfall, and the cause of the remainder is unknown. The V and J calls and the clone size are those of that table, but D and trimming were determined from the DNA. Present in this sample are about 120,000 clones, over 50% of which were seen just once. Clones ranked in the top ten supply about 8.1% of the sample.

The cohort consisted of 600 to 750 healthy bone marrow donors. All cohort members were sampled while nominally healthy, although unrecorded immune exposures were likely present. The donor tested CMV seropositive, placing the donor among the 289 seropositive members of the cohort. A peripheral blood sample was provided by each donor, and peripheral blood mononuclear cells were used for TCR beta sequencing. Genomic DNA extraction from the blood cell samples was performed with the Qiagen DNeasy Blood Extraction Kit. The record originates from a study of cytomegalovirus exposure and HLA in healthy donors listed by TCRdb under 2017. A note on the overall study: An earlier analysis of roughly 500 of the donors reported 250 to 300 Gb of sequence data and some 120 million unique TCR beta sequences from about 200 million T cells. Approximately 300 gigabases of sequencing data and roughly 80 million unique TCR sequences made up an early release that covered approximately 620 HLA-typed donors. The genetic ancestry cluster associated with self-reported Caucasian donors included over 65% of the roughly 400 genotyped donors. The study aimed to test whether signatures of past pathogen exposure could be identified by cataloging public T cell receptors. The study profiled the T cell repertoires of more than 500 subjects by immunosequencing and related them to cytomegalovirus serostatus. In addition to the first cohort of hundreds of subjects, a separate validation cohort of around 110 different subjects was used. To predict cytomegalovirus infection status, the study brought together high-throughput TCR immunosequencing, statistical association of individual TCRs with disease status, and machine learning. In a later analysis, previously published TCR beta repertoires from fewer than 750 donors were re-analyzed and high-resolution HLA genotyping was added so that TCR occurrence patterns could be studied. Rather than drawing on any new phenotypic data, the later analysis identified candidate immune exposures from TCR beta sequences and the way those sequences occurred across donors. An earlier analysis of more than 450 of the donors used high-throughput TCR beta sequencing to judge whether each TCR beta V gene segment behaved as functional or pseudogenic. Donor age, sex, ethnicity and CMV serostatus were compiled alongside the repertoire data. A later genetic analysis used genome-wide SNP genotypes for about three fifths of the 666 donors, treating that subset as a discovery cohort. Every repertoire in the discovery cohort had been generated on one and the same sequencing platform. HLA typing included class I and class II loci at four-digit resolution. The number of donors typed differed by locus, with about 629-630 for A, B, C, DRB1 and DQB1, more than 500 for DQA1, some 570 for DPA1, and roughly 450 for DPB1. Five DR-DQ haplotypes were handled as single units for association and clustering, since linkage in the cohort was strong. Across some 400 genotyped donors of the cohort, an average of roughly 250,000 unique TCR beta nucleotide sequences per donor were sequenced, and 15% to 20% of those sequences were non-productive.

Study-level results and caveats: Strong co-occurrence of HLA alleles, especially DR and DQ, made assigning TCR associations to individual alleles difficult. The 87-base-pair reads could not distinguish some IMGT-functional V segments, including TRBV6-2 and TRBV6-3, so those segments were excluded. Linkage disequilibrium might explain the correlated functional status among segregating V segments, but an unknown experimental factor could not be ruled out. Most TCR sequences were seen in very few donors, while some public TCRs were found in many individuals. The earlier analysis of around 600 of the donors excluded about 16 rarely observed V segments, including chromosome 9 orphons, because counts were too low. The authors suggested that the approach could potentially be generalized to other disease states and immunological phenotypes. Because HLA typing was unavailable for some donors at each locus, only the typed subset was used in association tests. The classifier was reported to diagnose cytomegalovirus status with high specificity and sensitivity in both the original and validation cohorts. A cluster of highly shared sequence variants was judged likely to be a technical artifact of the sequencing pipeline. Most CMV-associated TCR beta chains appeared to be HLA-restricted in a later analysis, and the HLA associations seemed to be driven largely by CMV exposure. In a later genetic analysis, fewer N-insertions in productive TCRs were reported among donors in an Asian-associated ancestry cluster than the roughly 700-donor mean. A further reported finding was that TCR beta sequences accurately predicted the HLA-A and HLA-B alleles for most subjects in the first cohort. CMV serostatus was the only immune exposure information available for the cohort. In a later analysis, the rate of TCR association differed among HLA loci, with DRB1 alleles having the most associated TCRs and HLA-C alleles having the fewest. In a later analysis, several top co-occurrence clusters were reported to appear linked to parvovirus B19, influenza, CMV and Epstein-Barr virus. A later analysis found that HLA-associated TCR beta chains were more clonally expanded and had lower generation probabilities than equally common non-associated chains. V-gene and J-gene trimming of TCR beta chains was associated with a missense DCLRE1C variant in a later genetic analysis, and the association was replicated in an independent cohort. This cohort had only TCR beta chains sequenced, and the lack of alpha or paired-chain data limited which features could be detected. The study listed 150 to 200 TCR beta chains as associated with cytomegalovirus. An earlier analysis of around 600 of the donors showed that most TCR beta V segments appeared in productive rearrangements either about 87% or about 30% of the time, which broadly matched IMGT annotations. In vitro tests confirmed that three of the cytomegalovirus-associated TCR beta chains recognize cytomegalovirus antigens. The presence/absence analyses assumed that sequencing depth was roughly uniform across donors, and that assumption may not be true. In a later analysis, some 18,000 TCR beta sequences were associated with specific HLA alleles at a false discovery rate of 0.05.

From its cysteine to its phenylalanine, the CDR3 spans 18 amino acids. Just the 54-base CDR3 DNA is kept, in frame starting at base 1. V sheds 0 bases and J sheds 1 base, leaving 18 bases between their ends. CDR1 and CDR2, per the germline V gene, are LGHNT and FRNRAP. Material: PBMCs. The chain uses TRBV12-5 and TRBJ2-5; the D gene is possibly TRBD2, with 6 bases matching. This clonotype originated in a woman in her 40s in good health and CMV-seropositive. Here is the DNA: TGTGCTAGTGGTTTGGTACTGGGTGGGGTGGGGGGCCAAGAGACCCAGTACTTC. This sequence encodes CASGLVLGGVGGQETQYF.